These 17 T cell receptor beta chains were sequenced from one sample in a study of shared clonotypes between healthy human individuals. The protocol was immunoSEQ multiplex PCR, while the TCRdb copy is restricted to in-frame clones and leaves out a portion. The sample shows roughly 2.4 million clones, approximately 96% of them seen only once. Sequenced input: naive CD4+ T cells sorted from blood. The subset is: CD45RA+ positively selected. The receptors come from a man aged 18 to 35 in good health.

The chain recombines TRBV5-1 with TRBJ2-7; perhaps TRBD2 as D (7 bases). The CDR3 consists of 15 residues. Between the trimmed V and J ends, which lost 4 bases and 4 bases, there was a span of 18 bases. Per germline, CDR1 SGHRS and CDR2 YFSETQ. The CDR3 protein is CASSAIPGGQYEQYF. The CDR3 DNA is TGCGCCAGCAGCGCGATTCCGGGGGGCCAATACGAGCAGTACTTC.

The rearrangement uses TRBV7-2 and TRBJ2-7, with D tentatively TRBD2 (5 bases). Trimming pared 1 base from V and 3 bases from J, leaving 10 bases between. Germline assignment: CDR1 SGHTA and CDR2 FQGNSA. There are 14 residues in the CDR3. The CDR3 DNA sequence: TGTGCCAGCAGCTTAGTTTGGGAGAGCTACGAGCAGTACTTC. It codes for CASSLVWESYEQYF.

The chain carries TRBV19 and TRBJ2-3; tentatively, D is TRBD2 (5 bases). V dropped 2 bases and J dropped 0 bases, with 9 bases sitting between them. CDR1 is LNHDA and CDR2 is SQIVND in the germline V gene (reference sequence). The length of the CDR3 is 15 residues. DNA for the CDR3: TGTGCCAGTAGTATAAGCGGAATGAGCACAGATACGCAGTATTTT. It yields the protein CASSISGMSTDTQYF.

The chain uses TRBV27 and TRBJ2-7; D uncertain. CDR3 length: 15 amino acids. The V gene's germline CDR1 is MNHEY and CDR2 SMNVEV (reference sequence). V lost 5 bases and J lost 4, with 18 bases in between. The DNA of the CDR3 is TGTGCCAGCAGTCCCCGGACGAGTTTTGAGTACGAGCAGTACTTC. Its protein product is CASSPRTSFEYEQYF.

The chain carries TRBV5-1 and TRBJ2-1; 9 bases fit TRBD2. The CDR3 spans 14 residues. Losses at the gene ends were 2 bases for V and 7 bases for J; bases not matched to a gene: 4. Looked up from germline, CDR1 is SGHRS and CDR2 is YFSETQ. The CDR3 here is CASSFTSGSNEQFF. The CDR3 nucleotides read TGCGCCAGCAGCTTTACTAGCGGGTCGAATGAGCAGTTCTTC.

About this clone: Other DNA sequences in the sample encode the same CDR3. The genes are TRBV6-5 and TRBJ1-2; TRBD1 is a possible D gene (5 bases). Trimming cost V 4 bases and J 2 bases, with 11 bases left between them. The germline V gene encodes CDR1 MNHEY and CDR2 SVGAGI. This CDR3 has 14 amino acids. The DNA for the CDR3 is TGTGCCAGCAGTTCAGGGACGGGAAACTATGGCTACACCTTC. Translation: CASSSGTGNYGYTF.

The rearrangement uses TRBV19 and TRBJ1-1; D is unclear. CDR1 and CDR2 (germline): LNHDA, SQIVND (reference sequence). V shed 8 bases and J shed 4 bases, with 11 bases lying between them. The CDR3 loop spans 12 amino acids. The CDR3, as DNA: TGTGCCAGTGGGTTCCTCGGCACTGAAGCTTTCTTT. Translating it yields CASGFLGTEAFF.

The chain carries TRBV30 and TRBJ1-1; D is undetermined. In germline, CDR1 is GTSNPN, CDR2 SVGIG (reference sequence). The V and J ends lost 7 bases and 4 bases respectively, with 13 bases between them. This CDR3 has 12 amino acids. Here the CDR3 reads CASNRDPTEAFF. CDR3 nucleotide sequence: TGTGCCTCTAACAGAGATCCCACTGAAGCTTTCTTT.

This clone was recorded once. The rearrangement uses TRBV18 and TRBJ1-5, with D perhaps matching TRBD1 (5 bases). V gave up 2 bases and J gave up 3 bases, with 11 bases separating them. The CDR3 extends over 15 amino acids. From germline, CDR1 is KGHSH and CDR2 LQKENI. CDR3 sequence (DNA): TGTGCCAGCTCACCAGGGGGGACTTACAATCAGCCCCAGCATTTT. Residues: CASSPGGTYNQPQHF.

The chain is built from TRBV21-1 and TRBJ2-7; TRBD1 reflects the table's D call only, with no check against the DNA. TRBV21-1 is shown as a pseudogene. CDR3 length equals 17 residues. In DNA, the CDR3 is TGTGCCAGCAGCAGATCTAACAGGAGATTACGCCTGTACGAGCAGTACTTC. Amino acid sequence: CASSRSNRRLRLYEQYF.

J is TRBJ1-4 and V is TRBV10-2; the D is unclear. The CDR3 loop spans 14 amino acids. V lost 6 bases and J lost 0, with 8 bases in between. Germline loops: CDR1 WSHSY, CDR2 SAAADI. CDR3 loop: CASRKTATNEKLFF. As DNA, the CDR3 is TGCGCCAGCAGGAAGACGGCAACTAATGAAAAACTGTTTTTT.

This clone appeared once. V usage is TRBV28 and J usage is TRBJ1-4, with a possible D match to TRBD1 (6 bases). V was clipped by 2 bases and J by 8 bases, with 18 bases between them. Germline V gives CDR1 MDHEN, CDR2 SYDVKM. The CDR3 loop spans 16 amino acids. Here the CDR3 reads CASSLRGTGRQEKLFF. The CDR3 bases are TGTGCCAGCAGTTTAAGAGGCACAGGGAGGCAAGAAAAACTGTTTTTT.

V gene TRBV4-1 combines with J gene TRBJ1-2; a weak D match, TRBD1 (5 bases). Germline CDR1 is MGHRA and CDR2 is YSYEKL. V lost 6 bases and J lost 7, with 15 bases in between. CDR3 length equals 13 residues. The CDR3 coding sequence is TGCGCCAGCAGGATGAAGGGACTGGGTGGCTACACCTTC. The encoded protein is CASRMKGLGGYTF.

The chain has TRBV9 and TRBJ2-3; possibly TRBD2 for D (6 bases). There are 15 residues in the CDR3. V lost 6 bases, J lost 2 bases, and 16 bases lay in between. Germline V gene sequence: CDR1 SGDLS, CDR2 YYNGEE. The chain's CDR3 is CASTSGSWVTDTQYF. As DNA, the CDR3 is TGTGCCAGCACTTCCGGGAGCTGGGTCACAGATACGCAGTATTTT.

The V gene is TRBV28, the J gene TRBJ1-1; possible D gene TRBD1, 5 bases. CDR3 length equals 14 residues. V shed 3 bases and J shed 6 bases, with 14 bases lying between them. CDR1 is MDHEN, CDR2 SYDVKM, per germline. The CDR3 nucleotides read TGTGCCAGCAGTTTTGAGGGAGGGGTTGCTGAAGCTTTCTTT. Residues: CASSFEGGVAEAFF.

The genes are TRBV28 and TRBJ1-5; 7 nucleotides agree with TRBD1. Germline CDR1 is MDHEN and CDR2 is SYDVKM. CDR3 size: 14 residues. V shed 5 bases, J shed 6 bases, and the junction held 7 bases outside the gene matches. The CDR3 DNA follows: TGTGCCAGCAGTCGACAGGGTTTTGGTCAGCCCCAGCATTTT. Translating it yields CASSRQGFGQPQHF.

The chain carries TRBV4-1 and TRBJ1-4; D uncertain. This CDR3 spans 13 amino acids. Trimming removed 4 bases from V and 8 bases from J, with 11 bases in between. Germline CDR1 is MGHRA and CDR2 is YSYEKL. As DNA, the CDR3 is TGCGCCAGCAGCCTCCTAAATAAGGAAAAACTGTTTTTT. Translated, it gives CASSLLNKEKLFF.